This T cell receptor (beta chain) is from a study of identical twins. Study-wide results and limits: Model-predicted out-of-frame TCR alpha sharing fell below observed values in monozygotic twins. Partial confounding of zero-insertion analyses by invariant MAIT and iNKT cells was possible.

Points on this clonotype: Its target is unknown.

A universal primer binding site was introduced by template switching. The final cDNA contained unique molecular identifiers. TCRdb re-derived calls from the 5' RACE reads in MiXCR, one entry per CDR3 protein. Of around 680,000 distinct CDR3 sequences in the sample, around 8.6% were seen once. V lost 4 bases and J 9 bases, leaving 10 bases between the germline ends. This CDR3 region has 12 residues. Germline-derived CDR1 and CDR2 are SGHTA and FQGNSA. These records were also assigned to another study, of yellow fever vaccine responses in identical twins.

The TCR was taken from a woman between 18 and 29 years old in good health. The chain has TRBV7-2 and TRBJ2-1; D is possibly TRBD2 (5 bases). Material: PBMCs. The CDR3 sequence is CASSSARVEQFF. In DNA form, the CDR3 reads TGTGCCAGCAGCTCAGCGAGGGTTGAGCAGTTCTTC.